A single T cell receptor (beta chain) is shown here with its context. This CDR3 has 13 amino acids. V gave up 2 bases and J gave up 0 bases, with 5 bases separating them. Germline assignment: CDR1 MNHEY and CDR2 SMNVEV (reference sequence). The data were produced by immunoSEQ multiplex PCR, yet TCRdb's version contains in-frame clones alone and is incomplete. The table has around 150,000 clones, 70% to 90% seen once. This sample stems from a study of control samples from healthy donors and cancer patients. This TCR derives from a man aged 30-40 years in good health. V and J are TRBV27 and TRBJ2-7, with D unclear. Source material: blood. CDR3: CASSLALSYEQYF. The CDR3 DNA follows: TGTGCCAGCAGTTTAGCCCTCTCCTACGAGCAGTACTTC.